This is a list of T cell receptor beta chains from one sample in a study of blood T cells in healthy people across ages. TCRdb re-called the 5' RACE reads with MiXCR, one entry per CDR3 protein. The sample has over a million distinct CDR3 sequences, approximately 40% seen once. Sequencing input: blood. The receptor set was obtained from a woman between 18 and 30 years old in good health. The CDR3 runs from the conserved cysteine through the conserved F or W. Each record gives: clone size, J gene, V gene, D gene, CDR3 DNA, CDR3 protein. D genes are given only for firm matches. The listing skips clone size in some rows; elsewhere it reads once, few, many or a size class.

>NA|TRBJ2-5|TRBV20-1|TRBD2
TGCAGTGCTGCCCCTAGCGGGGAGACCCAGTACTTC
CSAAPSGETQYF
>NA|TRBJ1-2|TRBV20-1|NA
TGCGGTGCTAGAGATCGGAGACAGGTCCTCTATGGCTACACCTTC
CGARDRRQVLYGYTF
>once|TRBJ2-2|TRBV12-3/TRBV12-4|NA
TGTGCCAGCAGCCCCGCACGGGGGGCCTTCACCGGGGAGCTGTTTTTT
CASSPARGAFTGELFF
>NA|TRBJ2-3|TRBV7-3|NA
TGTGCCAGCAGCCTCCTGACCGCGTCAGATACGCAGTATTTT
CASSLLTASDTQYF
>many|TRBJ2-1|TRBV20-1|TRBD2
TGCAGTGCTAGATCAGGGCGGGGGGACTACAATGAGCAGTTCTTC
CSARSGRGDYNEQFF
>NA|TRBJ2-7|TRBV5-6|TRBD2
TGTGCCAGCAGCCGTAGCGGGAGTAGCGAGCAGTACTTC
CASSRSGSSEQYF
>NA|TRBJ2-7|TRBV15|TRBD1
TGTGCCACCAGCAGAAAGTTAGGGGACAGACCCTACGAGCAGTACTTC
CATSRKLGDRPYEQYF
>few|TRBJ2-5|TRBV9|TRBD1
TGTGCCAGCAGTGGACAGGGTGAGGGCCAATTCGAAGAGACCCAGTACTTC
CASSGQGEGQFEETQYF
>NA|TRBJ1-1|TRBV7-9|TRBD1
TGTGCCAGCAGGGGGACAGGGCTTGCGAACACTGAAGCTTTCTTT
CASRGTGLANTEAFF
>NA|TRBJ2-5|TRBV20-1|NA
TGCAGTGCTAGAGGGCGGCCCCAAGAGACCCAGTACTTC
CSARGRPQETQYF
>many|TRBJ1-5|TRBV6-5|NA
TGTGCCAGCAGTTACTCGAGGCCTGGGGAGCAGCCCCAGCATTTT
CASSYSRPGEQPQHF
>NA|TRBJ2-5|TRBV7-8|NA
TGTGCCAGCAGTCGGGCCAGGGAAGAGACCCAGTACTTC
CASSRAREETQYF
>few|TRBJ1-1|TRBV7-2|NA
TGTGCCAGCAGCTTAGATACGGGTAGAATGAACACTGAAGCTTTCTTT
CASSLDTGRMNTEAFF
>NA|TRBJ1-5|TRBV10-3|TRBD1
TGTGCCATCAGTGAGCCGGGACAGGGGGCCGGTCAGCCCCAGCATTTT
CAISEPGQGAGQPQHF
>NA|TRBJ2-2|TRBV27|NA
TGTGCCATCCAACAAGCGAACACCGGGGAGCTGTTTTTT
CAIQQANTGELFF
>few|TRBJ2-3|TRBV5-1|TRBD1
TGCGCCAGCAGCTTGGGCCCGGACAGGCTCCGCACAGATACGCAGTATTTT
CASSLGPDRLRTDTQYF
>NA|TRBJ2-3|TRBV11-2|NA
TGTGCCAGCAGCAAGCCGACCCGGGTCTTCGGGACAGATACGCAGTATTTT
CASSKPTRVFGTDTQYF
>NA|TRBJ1-3|TRBV2|TRBD1
TGTGCCAGCAGCCCGACAGGGGCCGAGGGCACCATATATTTT
CASSPTGAEGTIYF
>NA|TRBJ2-5|TRBV29-1|NA
TGCAGCGTGCCCCAGGGGGGGGCGGGAGATGAGCAGTACTTC
CSVPQGGAGDEQYF
>NA|TRBJ1-2|TRBV18|NA
TGTGCCAGCTCACCCGACAGGAGCTATTCCTATGGCTACACCTTC
CASSPDRSYSYGYTF
>NA|TRBJ2-5|TRBV28|NA
TGTGCCAGCTGCGAACAGGGTCAAGAGACCCAGTACTTC
CASCEQGQETQYF
>NA|TRBJ2-5|TRBV20-1|NA
TGCAGTGCTAGAGATCCTGCCAGCGGCTCTCTGAAGACCCAGTACTTC
CSARDPASGSLKTQYF